This TCR beta chain was observed in a study of technical replicates of blood from a handful of donors. The method was immunoSEQ multiplex PCR; TCRdb's version includes in-frame clones alone and lacks a portion of them. The sample shows some 14,000 clones, 70% to 80% of them seen only once. The CDR3 consists of 17 residues. The germline V gene has CDR1 SGHAT and CDR2 FQNNGV. J gave up 8 bases and V 1 base, and 12 bases lay outside the gene matches. This chain uses TRBV11-2 with TRBJ2-1; 9 bases match TRBD2. The sample was PBMCs. This clonotype was sampled from a human donor in good health. The chain's CDR3 is CASSLGASSGSNHEQFF. The CDR3 nucleotides are TGTGCCAGCAGCTTAGGGGCTAGTAGCGGGAGCAATCATGAGCAGTTCTTC.